The source of this T cell receptor (beta chain) is a study of T-cell reconstitution after alpha-beta-depleted transplantation in children. Researchers prepared the TCRbeta library using unique molecular identifiers, the study reports. TCRdb reprocessed the PCR reads with MiXCR, giving one entry per CDR3 protein. The sample holds about 250,000 distinct CDR3 sequences, under 30% seen once. This clonotype occurred many times. Its antigen remains unidentified. The ends were cut back, 6 bases at V and 5 bases at J, with 16 bases in the middle. The CDR3 loop spans 13 amino acids. Per germline, CDR1 SQVTM and CDR2 ANQGSEA. Findings and caveats of the study: Several hundred expanded graft clones reportedly gave rise to the alpha-beta T cells present about two months after transplant. One year post-transplant, T-cell counts and diversity were largely derived from T cells produced anew. For some patients, TCRbeta diversity was high at day 60 because of recipient T cells and thymic progenitors that survived.

The sample consisted of PBMCs, mostly from graft donor cells, taken 360 days after TCRalphabeta/CD19-depleted stem cell transplant. The rearrangement links TRBV29-1 to TRBJ2-5, with a possible D match to TRBD1 (7 bases). The receptor comes from a female patient aged 2-9 years who had a stem cell transplant for congenital amegakaryocytic thrombocytopenia, so the T cells may come from the graft donor. In DNA form, the CDR3 reads TGCAGCGTGGGGGGACAGATTGGGGAGACCCAGTACTTC. Amino acids: CSVGGQIGETQYF.